Listed below are T cell receptor beta chains from one sample, sequenced in a study of cytomegalovirus exposure and HLA in healthy donors. Here immunoSEQ multiplex PCR was the method, and the copy in TCRdb shows in-frame clones only, minus some. The table has 68,000 or so clones, about 81% seen once. Sample: PBMCs. These receptors all come from a human donor in good health. Each CDR3 is given with its conserved first and last residue. D genes are given only for firm matches. Rows may omit the clone size; those that give it use once, few, many or a size class.

CDR3 protein	CDR3 DNA	clone size	D gene	V gene	J gene
CASSYSGTLYEQYF	TGTGCCAGCAGCTACTCCGGGACATTGTACGAGCAGTACTTC	-	-	TRBV28	TRBJ2-7
CASSSGDPYEQYF	TGTGCCAGCAGTTCGGGGGACCCCTACGAGCAGTACTTC	-	-	TRBV11-1	TRBJ2-7
CASSLLRTGQSDTQYF	TGCGCCAGCAGCCTCCTAAGGACAGGGCAATCAGATACGCAGTATTTT	-	TRBD1	TRBV4-3	TRBJ2-3
CASSSPRDRARVNTEAFF	TGTGCCAGCAGCTCCCCCCGGGACAGGGCCCGTGTGAACACTGAAGCTTTCTTT	once	TRBD1	TRBV7-8	TRBJ1-1
CASSPDRGGYGYTF	TGTGCCAGCAGTCCGGACAGGGGTGGCTATGGCTACACCTTC	-	TRBD1	TRBV28	TRBJ1-2
CASSEALPVATNEKLFF	TGTGCCAGCAGTGAAGCGCTTCCAGTTGCAACTAATGAAAAACTGTTTTTT	-	-	TRBV2	TRBJ1-4
CASSTIGTSEGGQFF	TGTGCCAGCAGCACCATCGGGACTAGCGAGGGTGGGCAGTTCTTC	-	TRBD2	TRBV7-2	TRBJ2-1
CATSRDRTGEGYTF	TGTGCCACCAGCAGAGACCGGACAGGGGAAGGCTACACCTTC	-	TRBD1	TRBV15	TRBJ1-2
CASSSKLAVSTDTQYF	TGTGCCAGCAGCTCAAAACTAGCGGTGAGCACAGATACGCAGTATTTT	-	TRBD2	TRBV7-8	TRBJ2-3
CASSATSGETQYF	TGTGCCAGCAGCGCAACTAGCGGGGAGACCCAGTACTTC	once	TRBD2	TRBV13	TRBJ2-5
CASSSGTGISPSTPQYEQYF	TGTGCCAGCAGTTCCGGGACAGGGATTAGTCCCAGTACCCCCCAGTACGAGCAGTACTTC	-	TRBD1	TRBV27	TRBJ2-7
CASSLGAGMDGYTF	TGTGCCAGCAGCTTAGGGGCAGGGATGGATGGCTACACCTTC	-	-	TRBV7-9	TRBJ1-2
CASSSDFWRGVTGTQYF	TGTGCCAGCAGTTCGGATTTTTGGCGGGGGGTGACAGGTACGCAGTATTTT	-	TRBD2	TRBV27	TRBJ2-3
CASVLAGGAYEQYF	TGTGCCAGCGTGCTAGCGGGGGGAGCCTACGAGCAGTACTTC	-	TRBD2	TRBV2	TRBJ2-7
CASSYREGIVTEAFF	TGTGCCAGCAGTTACAGGGAGGGGATCGTCACTGAAGCTTTCTTT	-	-	TRBV27	TRBJ1-1
CASSLGSLYGYTF	TGTGCCAGCAGCTTGGGCAGTCTCTATGGCTACACCTTC	-	-	TRBV5-6	TRBJ1-2
CASRNLGQGNQPQHF	TGTGCCAGCAGGAACTTAGGACAGGGCAATCAGCCCCAGCATTTT	-	TRBD1	TRBV6-6	TRBJ1-5
CASSELDTQYF	TGTGCCAGCAGTGAACTCGATACGCAGTATTTT	few	-	TRBV2	TRBJ2-3
CASSFSTGKGETQYF	TGCGCCAGCAGTTTTTCGACAGGGAAAGGAGAGACCCAGTACTTC	-	TRBD1	TRBV10-2	TRBJ2-5
CASRPLGHFSGANVLTF	TGTGCCAGCAGGCCCCTGGGACACTTCTCTGGGGCCAACGTCCTGACTTTC	-	-	TRBV9	TRBJ2-6
CASSPDRGIQPQHF	TGCGCCAGCAGCCCGGACAGGGGGATCCAGCCCCAGCATTTT	-	TRBD1	TRBV4-3	TRBJ1-5
CASSYGTGFYEQYF	TGTGCCAGCAGCTACGGGACTGGATTCTACGAGCAGTACTTC	once	-	TRBV7-2	TRBJ2-7
CASSPGGGNTGELFF	TGTGCCAGCAGCCCAGGGGGAGGGAACACCGGGGAGCTGTTTTTT	-	-	TRBV7-2	TRBJ2-2